This passage covers 6 T cell receptor beta chains from one sample sequenced in a study of blood T cells in healthy people across ages. Next came a second PCR, run for about 6 to 11 cycles, which used a sample-barcoded 5' primer along with a J-beta primer mix. One entry per CDR3 protein, called by TCRdb with MiXCR from the 5' RACE reads. The table lists fewer than 800,000 distinct CDR3 sequences, around 32% of them singletons. Material: blood. The receptor set was obtained from a woman of 80 years or more in good health.

The V and J genes are TRBV11-2 and TRBJ2-1; D gene uncertain. With 0 bases removed from V and 3 bases from J, the gap between germline ends came to 6 bases. The CDR3 is 14 residues long. Germline assignment: CDR1 SGHAT and CDR2 FQNNGV. The CDR3 here is CASSLEGYYNEQFF. The CDR3, as DNA: TGTGCCAGCAGCTTAGAGGGTTACTACAATGAGCAGTTCTTC.

This clonotype occurred once. This chain links TRBV20-1 with TRBJ2-1; D is undetermined. V lost 5 bases and J lost 7, with 15 bases in between. The CDR3 is 13 amino acids. Looked up from germline, CDR1 is DFQATT and CDR2 is SNEGSKA (reference sequence). The CDR3 region is CSAPTDRSNEQFF. CDR3 sequence (DNA): TGCAGTGCTCCCACGGACCGCTCGAATGAGCAGTTCTTC.

In this sample, this clonotype turned up a few times. The chain has TRBV7-8 and TRBJ1-1; maybe TRBD1 (5 bases). Per the germline V gene, CDR1 is SGHVS and CDR2 is FQNEAQ. The CDR3 runs to 14 residues. Deletions cut 2 bases from V and 7 bases from J, with 14 bases between. The DNA of the CDR3 is TGTGCCAGCAGCTTACAGGGCTGGCTGAATGAAGCTTTCTTT. Residues: CASSLQGWLNEAFF.

With regard to this clonotype: This may stem from a read error, because a much larger clone lies one nucleotide away. The gene calls are TRBV20-1 and TRBJ1-1, with 7 bases that match TRBD1. V was clipped by 4 bases and J by 4 bases; unmatched bases: 6. Per the germline V gene, CDR1 is DFQATT and CDR2 is SNEGSKA (reference sequence). CDR3 length: 13 residues. CDR3 region: CSATTGLATEAFF. The CDR3 DNA reads as TGCAGTGCTACGACAGGGTTGGCCACTGAAGCTTTCTTT.

The rearrangement uses TRBV20-1 and TRBJ1-4; D possibly corresponds to TRBD1 (5 bases). The V end was cut by 4 bases, the J end by 7 bases, with 10 bases between. In germline, CDR1 is DFQATT, CDR2 SNEGSKA (reference sequence). CDR3 size: 12 residues. CDR3 nucleotide sequence: TGCAGTGCTATTGTGGGGCGTGAAAAACTGTTTTTT. Translating it yields CSAIVGREKLFF.

This clonotype was counted ten times or more. The chain couples TRBV7-8 to TRBJ2-7; TRBD1 aligns across 7 bases. The CDR3 contains 14 residues. Per germline, CDR1 SGHVS and CDR2 FQNEAQ. J gave up 6 bases and V 5 bases, and 10 bases lay outside the gene matches. In nucleotides, the CDR3 is TGTGCCAGCAGCCTACTCGACAGGGCCGTCGAGCAGTACTTC. Its protein product is CASSLLDRAVEQYF.